This T cell receptor beta chain derives from a study of radiotherapy plus CTLA-4 blockade in lung cancer (dated by TCRdb to 2016 to 2018). About the full investigation: Among enrolled patients, roughly 17% had an objective response and roughly 31% reached disease control.

V is shortened by 0 bases, J by 4 bases, and the region joining them spans 8 bases. From cysteine to phenylalanine, the CDR3 is 13 amino acids long. Only CDR3 DNA is held: 39 bases, read in frame from base 1. Via the germline V gene, CDR1 is SGHRS and CDR2 YFSETQ. In this study, focal radiation therapy paired with CTLA-4 blockade (ipilimumab) was tested in patients who had chemo-refractory metastatic non-small-cell lung cancer. The library was prepared using the immunoSEQ multiplex PCR assay. Here the immuneACCESS table is served through TCRdb, limited to in-frame sequences with V and J called. Missing clones are a known gap in these copies; in checked studies unresolved V genes cover under half, and the rest lacks a known reason. Counted in this sample were around 26,000 clones; about two thirds of them appeared once. The ten biggest clones cover 3.2% of the sample. As regards this clone: No cognate antigen has been identified for it. No base quality values were provided; no much bigger clone lies one nucleotide off.

Summary of the overall study and its limitations: After treatment with radiotherapy and ipilimumab, TCR clones that came from tumors expanded in the peripheral blood. Increased serum interferon-beta after radiation, together with early dynamic changes in blood T cell clones, were reported to be the strongest predictors of response.

Recombination joined TRBV5-1 with TRBJ2-7; a weak D assignment points to TRBD1 (6 bases agree). The sequence came from a human donor with non-small cell lung cancer whose response to radiotherapy plus ipilimumab could not be evaluated. The source was peripheral blood, collected from a patient treated with radiotherapy plus ipilimumab. The CDR3 protein is CASSLDREYEQYF. At the DNA level, the sequence is TGCGCCAGCAGCTTGGACAGGGAATACGAGCAGTACTTC.